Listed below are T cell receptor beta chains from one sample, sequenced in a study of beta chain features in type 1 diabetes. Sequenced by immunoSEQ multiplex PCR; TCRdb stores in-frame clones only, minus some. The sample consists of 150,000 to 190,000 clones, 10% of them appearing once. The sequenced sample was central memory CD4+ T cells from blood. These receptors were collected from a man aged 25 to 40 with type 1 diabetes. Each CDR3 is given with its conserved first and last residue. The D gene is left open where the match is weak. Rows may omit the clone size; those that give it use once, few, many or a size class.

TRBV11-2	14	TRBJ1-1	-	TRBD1	TGTGCCAGCAGCTTAGTCAGGGGGCTGACTGAAGCTTTCTTT	CASSLVRGLTEAFF
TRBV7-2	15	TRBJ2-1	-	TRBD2	TGTGCCAGCAGCTTAGGACTAGCGGGAGTTCATGAGCAGTTCTTC	CASSLGLAGVHEQFF
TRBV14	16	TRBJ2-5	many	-	TGTGCCAGCAGCCTTACCGGCGGGATACGAAGAGAGACCCAGTACTTC	CASSLTGGIRRETQYF
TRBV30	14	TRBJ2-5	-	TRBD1	TGTGCCTGGGGGAAAACAGGGGGCCGAGAGACCCAGTACTTC	CAWGKTGGRETQYF
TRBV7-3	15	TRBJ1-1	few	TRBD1	TGTGCCAGCAGCTTACTCGGACAGGGGAACACTGAAGCTTTCTTT	CASSLLGQGNTEAFF
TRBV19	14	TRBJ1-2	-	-	TGTGCCAGTAGTATGGGCAGCACCTCCCTTGGCTACACCTTC	CASSMGSTSLGYTF
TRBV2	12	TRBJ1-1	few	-	TGTGCCAGCAGTGAAGCGGGGACACAAGCTTTCTTT	CASSEAGTQAFF
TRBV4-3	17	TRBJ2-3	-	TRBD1	TGCGCCAGCAGCCAGCTATTAGGACAGGGAAGCCCAGATACGCAGTATTTT	CASSQLLGQGSPDTQYF
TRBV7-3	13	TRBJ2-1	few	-	TGTGCCAGCAGCTCATATAACAGGGTTGAGCAGTTCTTC	CASSSYNRVEQFF
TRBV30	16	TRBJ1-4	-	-	TGTGCCTGGATGAGGCCTAGTGTGGCAGGGAATGAAAAACTGTTTTTT	CAWMRPSVAGNEKLFF
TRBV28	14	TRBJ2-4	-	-	TGTGCCAGCAGACGGGACACAATGAGGGACATTCAGTACTTC	CASRRDTMRDIQYF
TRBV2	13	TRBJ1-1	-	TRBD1	TGTGCCAGCGATGTTCAGGGGGTGGGTGAAGCTTTCTTT	CASDVQGVGEAFF
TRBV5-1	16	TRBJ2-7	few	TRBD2	TGCGCCAGCAGCTTGGGAGCGGGGGGAAATGGTGACGAGCAGTACTTC	CASSLGAGGNGDEQYF
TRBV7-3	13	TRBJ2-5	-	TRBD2	TGTGCCAGCAGCTTGCTAGCGGAAGAGACCCAGTACTTC	CASSLLAEETQYF
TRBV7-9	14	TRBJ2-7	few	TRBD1	TGTGCCAGCAGCCGCTTTTCCCCAGACAGGGTCATTTACTTC	CASSRFSPDRVIYF
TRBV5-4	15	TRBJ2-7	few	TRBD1	TGTGCCAGCAGCTTGGGGACAGGGTTAAACTACGAGCAGTACTTC	CASSLGTGLNYEQYF
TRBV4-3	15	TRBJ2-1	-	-	TGCGCCAGCAGCCAATCGAGGGCATCCTACAATGAGCAGTTCTTC	CASSQSRASYNEQFF
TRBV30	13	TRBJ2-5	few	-	TGTGCCTGGAGTGCTTTGGGGGCAGAGACCCAGTACTTC	CAWSALGAETQYF
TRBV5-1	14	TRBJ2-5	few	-	TGCGCCAGCAGCTTGGAGCCCCCCCAAGAGACCCAGTACTTC	CASSLEPPQETQYF
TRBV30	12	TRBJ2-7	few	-	TGTGCCTGGAGTCGGACAGTTGGCGAGCAGTACTTC	CAWSRTVGEQYF
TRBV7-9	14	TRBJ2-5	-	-	TGTGCCAGCAGCTTAAGAGAGGCGATAGAGACCCAGTACTTC	CASSLREAIETQYF
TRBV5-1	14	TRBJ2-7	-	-	TGCGCCAGCAGCTCCCAGGGATCGGCCTACGAGCAGTACTTC	CASSSQGSAYEQYF
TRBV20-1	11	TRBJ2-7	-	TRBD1	TGCAGTGTACGACAGGGCTACGAGCAGTACTTC	CSVRQGYEQYF
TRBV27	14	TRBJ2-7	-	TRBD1	TGTGCCAGCAGTGTCCGGGACAGGGTCTACGAGCAGTACTTC	CASSVRDRVYEQYF
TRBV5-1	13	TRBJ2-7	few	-	TGCGCCAGCAGCTTGCAAACGGGCTACGAGCAGTACTTC	CASSLQTGYEQYF